This passage covers 21 T cell receptor beta chains from one sample sequenced in a study of T cells in Graves' hyperthyroidism and ophthalmopathy. There were TCR beta CDR3 regions amplified from RNA transcripts. HTBI primers were used for first-round RT-PCR of the TCR CDR3. Using its own MiXCR run on the multiplex PCR reads, TCRdb lists one record per CDR3 protein. Here the sample spans 450,000 to 700,000 distinct CDR3 sequences, just over 45% being singletons. Sequences were obtained from peripheral blood or thyroid tissue (not recorded which). Receptors were obtained from a woman aged 18-30 years with Graves' hyperthyroidism.

V and J are TRBV20-1 and TRBJ2-3; D uncertain. V dropped 3 bases and J dropped 0 bases, with 10 bases sitting between them. Germline V CDR1 and CDR2: DFQATT, SNEGSKA (reference sequence). The CDR3 has 14 residues. Here the CDR3 DNA reads TGCAGTGCTAGGAAGGGATTCAGCACAGATACGCAGTATTTT. Its protein is CSARKGFSTDTQYF.

CDR3 loop: CASSLAGTAQTRKHEQYF. The CDR3 nucleotides read TGTGCCAGCAGCCTTGCCGGGACAGCCCAGACCAGAAAGCACGAGCAGTACTTC. The chain has TRBV5-5 and TRBJ2-7, with 7 bases lining up with TRBD1. Looked up from germline, CDR1 is SGHKS and CDR2 is YYEKEE (reference sequence). The CDR3 loop spans 18 amino acids. V trimming: 4 bases; J trimming: 5 bases; junction bases outside the gene matches: 21.

CDR3 protein: CATSTPGGYEQYF. CDR3 nucleotides: TGTGCCACCAGCACCCCAGGGGGCTACGAGCAGTACTTC. J is TRBJ2-7 and V is TRBV15, with TRBD1 matching 7 bases. CDR1 LNHNV and CDR2 YYDKDF come from the germline V gene (reference sequence). V lost 4 bases to trimming and J lost 3 bases; unmatched junction nucleotides: 3. The CDR3 sequence is 13 residues long.

The chain carries TRBV29-1 and TRBJ2-7, with 9 bases lining up with TRBD1. CDR1 and CDR2 from the germline V gene are SQVTM and ANQGSEA. V lost 8 bases to trimming and J lost 4 bases; unmatched junction nucleotides: 15. The CDR3 is made up of 15 amino acids. CDR3 sequence reads: CSLVRDRVSLYEQYF. Written as DNA, the CDR3 is TGCAGCTTGGTTCGGGACAGGGTTTCTTTGTACGAGCAGTACTTC.

This clonotype has ten or more counts. This chain links TRBV7-9 with TRBJ2-5; no firm D call. V lost 2 bases to trimming and J lost 0 bases, with 7 bases between them. Germline lookup yields CDR1 SEHNR and CDR2 FQNEAQ (reference sequence). The CDR3 is 14 residues long. CDR3 sequence: CASSLQQYQETQYF. The CDR3, as DNA: TGTGCCAGCAGCTTACAGCAGTACCAAGAGACCCAGTACTTC.

This clonotype was seen just once. The chain is built from TRBV7-9 and TRBJ2-5, with 11 bases identical to TRBD1. The trim removed 5 bases at V and 2 bases at J, leaving 7 bases unmatched. The germline V gene encodes CDR1 SEHNR and CDR2 FQNEAQ (reference sequence). This CDR3 has 16 amino acids. CDR3 sequence reads: CASSGTGTGGQETQYF. The CDR3 DNA is TGTGCCAGCAGCGGAACCGGGACAGGGGGGCAAGAGACCCAGTACTTC.

The table lists this clonotype with a few counts. V is TRBV18 and J is TRBJ2-5; TRBD1 aligns across 7 bases. The CDR3 is made up of 13 amino acids. Per germline, CDR1 KGHSH and CDR2 LQKENI. J gave up 0 bases and V 10 bases, and 5 bases lay outside the gene matches. The CDR3 region is CATRGQNQETQYF. The CDR3 bases are TGTGCCACCCGGGGACAGAACCAAGAGACCCAGTACTTC. The variable domain in full, completed from reference TRBV18 and TRBJ2-5, reads NAGVMQNPRHLVRRRGQEARLRCSPMKGHSHVYWYRQLPEEGLKFMVYLQKENIIDESGMPKERFSAEFPKEGPSILRIQQVVRGDSAAYFCATRGQNQETQYFGPGTRLLVL.

In this sample, this clonotype turned up many times. CDR3 sequence: CASSTGHSYEQYF. In nucleotides, the CDR3 is TGTGCCAGCAGTACTGGACACTCCTACGAGCAGTACTTC. This chain connects TRBV12-3 or TRBV12-4 to TRBJ2-7; D might be TRBD1 (5 bases). The germline V and J ends were trimmed by 5 bases and 0 bases, with 8 bases remaining between them. The CDR3 spans 13 residues.

The table lists this clonotype with a few counts. The chain is built from TRBV7-3 and TRBJ2-1; 9 bases are shared with TRBD2. Germline V gene lookup returns CDR1 SGHTA and CDR2 FQGTGA. This CDR3 region has 13 residues. J lost 10 bases, V lost 5 bases, and 6 bases had no gene match. The CDR3 is CASSAGLAQEQFF. As DNA, the CDR3 is TGTGCCAGCAGCGCGGGACTAGCACAAGAGCAGTTCTTC.

The chain joins TRBV7-2 to TRBJ2-7, with 8 nucleotides matching TRBD1. Germline assignment: CDR1 SGHTA and CDR2 FQGNSA. Unmatched junction bases numbered 14, after V lost 5 bases and J lost 2 bases. The CDR3 covers 17 residues. Here the CDR3 reads CASSRRLGTGRTYEQYF. DNA for the CDR3: TGTGCCAGCAGCCGAAGACTGGGGACAGGAAGAACCTACGAGCAGTACTTC.

V is TRBV7-2 and J is TRBJ2-7, with D perhaps TRBD1 or TRBD2 (5 bases each). V was pared by 2 bases and J by 0 bases, with 14 bases between. The germline gives CDR1 SGHTA, CDR2 FQGNSA. The CDR3 spans 16 residues. The CDR3 DNA sequence: TGTGCCAGCAGCTTATCGGGGACGGTAGCCTCCTACGAGCAGTACTTC. Amino acid sequence: CASSLSGTVASYEQYF.

This chain links TRBV5-1 with TRBJ2-1; 10 bases agree with TRBD1. With 2 bases clipped from V and 4 bases from J, the junction kept 3 bases outside the gene matches. The CDR3 length is 15 residues. Germline V lookup: CDR1 SGHRS, CDR2 YFSETQ. The CDR3 DNA follows: TGCGCCAGCAGCTTTGTGGGACAGGGGTACAATGAGCAGTTCTTC. As protein: CASSFVGQGYNEQFF.

About this clonotype itself: A single base separates this from a much larger clone, so it may be a read error. This chain uses TRBV5-5 with TRBJ1-3, with D tentatively TRBD1 (5 bases). This CDR3 spans 14 amino acids. The V gene's germline CDR1 is SGHKS and CDR2 YYEKEE (reference sequence). CDR3: CATSLGLTGNTIYF. CDR3 nucleotide sequence: TGTGCCACCAGCCTGGGACTAACTGGAAACACCATATATTTT.

This clonotype was counted at least ten times. The genes are TRBV7-9 and TRBJ2-7; perhaps TRBD1 as D (6 bases). V shed 0 bases and J shed 3 bases, with 12 bases lying between them. Germline CDR1 and CDR2: SEHNR and FQNEAQ (reference sequence). There are 15 residues in the CDR3. The CDR3 is CASSLASTGSYEQYF. The CDR3 bases are TGTGCCAGCAGCTTAGCGTCCACAGGGAGCTACGAGCAGTACTTC.

The table lists this clonotype with many counts. The chain uses TRBV4-2 and TRBJ1-4; tentatively, D is TRBD1 (5 bases). Trimming left V 4 bases short and J 0 bases short, with 9 bases between. The CDR3 has 15 residues. Germline CDR1 reads LGHNA; CDR2 reads YNFKEQ. The CDR3 nucleotides are TGTGCCAGCAGCCGTCCAGGGACAACTAATGAAAAACTGTTTTTT. It is translated as CASSRPGTTNEKLFF.

In this sample, this clonotype turned up once. The chain employs TRBV7-3 and TRBJ1-4; D not resolved. The CDR3 is 14 residues long. Trimming left V 1 base short and J 10 bases short, with 13 bases between. Germline loops: CDR1 SGHTA, CDR2 FQGTGA. The CDR3 spells CASSLMGVSGKLFF. For the CDR3, the DNA is TGTGCCAGCAGCTTAATGGGCGTTTCGGGAAAACTGTTTTTT.

With regard to this clonotype: This may stem from a read error, because a much larger clone lies one nucleotide away. The chain recombines TRBV5-1 with TRBJ1-6; D is uncertain. The CDR3 extends over 16 amino acids. Germline V gene data show CDR1 as SGHRS and CDR2 as YFSETQ. The CDR3 sequence: CASSSGYNSYNSPLRF. CDR3 nucleotide sequence: TGCGCCAGCAGCTCCGGGTACAACTCCTATAATTCACCCCTCCGCTTT.

In this sample, this clonotype turned up once. The CDR3 DNA reads as TGTGCCAGCAGCTTAAGCGCTGACAATGAGCAGTTCTTC. This translates into CASSLSADNEQFF. This chain connects TRBV7-3 to TRBJ2-7; D is uncertain. Matching the DNA end better, TRBJ2-1 makes the J call doubtful. CDR3 length equals 13 residues. In germline, CDR1 is SGHTA, CDR2 FQGTGA.

In this sample, this clonotype turned up once. No conserved phenylalanine or tryptophan ends this CDR3, so it is likely a read error. This rearrangement joins TRBV27 to TRBJ1-2; 9 positions match TRBD1. Germline V gene data show CDR1 as MNHEY and CDR2 as SMNVEV (reference sequence). V trimming: 2 bases; J trimming: 5 bases; junction bases outside the gene matches: 9. The CDR3 runs 16 residues. The CDR3 is CASSLTIEDRGYGYTY. CDR3 DNA sequence: TGTGCCAGCAGTTTAACTATCGAGGACAGGGGTTATGGCTACACCTAC.

The genes are TRBV19 and TRBJ2-3; tentative D call: TRBD2 (5 bases). Germline V gene data show CDR1 as LNHDA and CDR2 as SQIVND (reference sequence). V was pared by 0 bases and J by 1 base, with 5 bases between. CDR3 length: 14 residues. CDR3 DNA: TGTGCCAGTAGTATAGAGCGGGGCACAGATACGCAGTATTTT. It translates to CASSIERGTDTQYF.

The sample holds one count of this clonotype. The germline gene is not matched at one end of the junction; a read error may be the cause. The chain links TRBV29-1 to TRBJ1-2, with 7 positions matching TRBD1. CDR3 length: 13 residues. CDR1 and CDR2 from the germline V gene are SQVTM and ANQGSEA. Written as DNA, the CDR3 is TGCGGCGTTGACACCGGGACAGAGGGGAGGTACACCTTC. The encoded protein is CGVDTGTEGRYTF.